Listed below are T cell receptor beta chains from one sample, sequenced in a study of blood T cell repertoires in COVID-19. The assay was immunoSEQ multiplex PCR, and TCRdb's table has in-frame clones only and misses some. The sample includes about 240,000 clones, around nine tenths of them seen just once. Sequences were obtained from PBMCs or T cells enriched from blood (not recorded which). The receptors stem from a man aged 35 to 55 who had recovered from COVID-19. The CDR3 runs from the conserved cysteine through the conserved F or W. The order of the fields is clone size, J gene, V gene, D gene, CDR3 protein, CDR3 DNA. A D gene is named only where the DNA matches it firmly. Clone sizes are given selectively: once, few, many, or a class where the clone is expanded.

clone_size: -; j_call: TRBJ2-4; v_call: TRBV13; d_call: -; cdr3_aa: CASSLSWGHIAKNIQYF; cdr3_nt: TGTGCCAGCAGCTTATCCTGGGGACATATAGCCAAAAACATTCAGTACTTC
clone_size: -; j_call: TRBJ2-7; v_call: TRBV19; d_call: TRBD2; cdr3_aa: CASKLDLAGAYEQYF; cdr3_nt: TGTGCCAGTAAGCTAGACCTAGCGGGGGCCTACGAGCAGTACTTC
clone_size: -; j_call: TRBJ1-5; v_call: TRBV10-2; d_call: -; cdr3_aa: CANSESNRQNQPQHF; cdr3_nt: TGCGCCAACAGTGAATCAAACAGACAGAATCAGCCCCAGCATTTT
clone_size: once; j_call: TRBJ1-1; v_call: TRBV29-1; d_call: TRBD1; cdr3_aa: CSVGRTGMNTEAFF; cdr3_nt: TGCAGCGTTGGAAGGACAGGCATGAACACTGAAGCTTTCTTT
clone_size: few; j_call: TRBJ2-7; v_call: TRBV6-2/TRBV6-3; d_call: -; cdr3_aa: CASSDRGGTYEQYF; cdr3_nt: TGTGCCAGCAGCGACAGGGGAGGGACCTACGAGCAGTACTTC
clone_size: -; j_call: TRBJ2-7; v_call: TRBV15; d_call: TRBD1; cdr3_aa: CATSRTPWTGSRYEQYF; cdr3_nt: TGTGCCACCAGCAGAACCCCCTGGACAGGGTCTAGATACGAGCAGTACTTC
clone_size: -; j_call: TRBJ2-7; v_call: TRBV5-1; d_call: TRBD1; cdr3_aa: CASSLTMDRRPYEQYF; cdr3_nt: TGCGCCAGCAGTCTTACTATGGACAGGAGACCCTACGAGCAGTACTTC
clone_size: -; j_call: TRBJ1-5; v_call: TRBV13; d_call: -; cdr3_aa: CASSLGAGRQPQHF; cdr3_nt: TGTGCCAGCAGCTTAGGTGCGGGCCGGCAGCCCCAGCATTTT
clone_size: -; j_call: TRBJ2-1; v_call: TRBV19; d_call: TRBD2; cdr3_aa: CASTTIRGGGDNEQFF; cdr3_nt: TGTGCCAGTACCACGATCCGGGGGGGCGGGGACAATGAGCAGTTCTTC
clone_size: -; j_call: TRBJ1-2; v_call: TRBV6-4; d_call: TRBD1; cdr3_aa: CASRATSFGTDLSYTF; cdr3_nt: TGTGCCAGCAGGGCGACGTCCTTCGGGACAGATCTAAGCTACACCTTC
clone_size: once; j_call: TRBJ1-2; v_call: TRBV24-1; d_call: -; cdr3_aa: CATEDRNYGYTF; cdr3_nt: TGTGCCACCGAAGACAGAAACTATGGCTACACCTTC
clone_size: -; j_call: TRBJ1-1; v_call: TRBV14; d_call: TRBD1; cdr3_aa: CASSPWTGGVGTEAFF; cdr3_nt: TGTGCCAGCAGCCCATGGACAGGGGGCGTGGGAACTGAAGCTTTCTTT
clone_size: -; j_call: TRBJ1-3; v_call: TRBV5-1; d_call: -; cdr3_aa: CASSSAGPGNTIYF; cdr3_nt: TGCGCCAGCAGCTCAGCGGGTCCTGGAAACACCATATATTTT
clone_size: -; j_call: TRBJ1-2; v_call: TRBV6-5; d_call: -; cdr3_aa: CASSRDRPNYGYTF; cdr3_nt: TGTGCCAGCAGTCGCGACAGGCCGAACTATGGCTACACCTTC
clone_size: few; j_call: TRBJ1-5; v_call: TRBV4-2; d_call: -; cdr3_aa: CASSQDRARSNQPQHF; cdr3_nt: TGTGCCAGCAGCCAAGACAGGGCCCGATCCAATCAGCCCCAGCATTTT
clone_size: -; j_call: TRBJ2-7; v_call: TRBV27; d_call: TRBD2; cdr3_aa: CASNGCLAGSYEQYF; cdr3_nt: TGTGCCAGCAACGGATGCCTAGCGGGCTCCTACGAGCAGTACTTC
clone_size: -; j_call: TRBJ2-1; v_call: TRBV3-1/TRBV3-2; d_call: -; cdr3_aa: CASTQGDSYNEQFF; cdr3_nt: TGTGCCAGCACTCAGGGTGACTCCTACAATGAGCAGTTCTTC
clone_size: -; j_call: TRBJ2-7; v_call: TRBV21-1; d_call: -; cdr3_aa: CASSNYWGPVHLTREQYF; cdr3_nt: TGTGCCAGCAGCAACTATTGGGGCCCAGTACATCTTACTCGGGAGCAGTACTTC
clone_size: -; j_call: TRBJ2-7; v_call: TRBV5-1; d_call: TRBD1; cdr3_aa: CASSLRQGAGEQYF; cdr3_nt: TGCGCCAGCAGTTTAAGACAGGGGGCAGGCGAGCAGTACTTC
clone_size: -; j_call: TRBJ2-7; v_call: TRBV7-9; d_call: TRBD2; cdr3_aa: CASSLRLAGVYEQYF; cdr3_nt: TGTGCCAGCAGCTTACGGCTAGCGGGAGTCTACGAGCAGTACTTC
clone_size: -; j_call: TRBJ2-1; v_call: TRBV11-1; d_call: TRBD2; cdr3_aa: CASSLDGLAAYNEQFF; cdr3_nt: TGTGCCAGCAGCTTAGACGGACTAGCGGCATACAATGAGCAGTTCTTC
clone_size: -; j_call: TRBJ1-3; v_call: TRBV9; d_call: -; cdr3_aa: CASSVRQGISGNTIYF; cdr3_nt: TGTGCCAGCAGCGTTAGACAAGGAATCTCTGGAAACACCATATATTTT
clone_size: -; j_call: TRBJ1-3; v_call: TRBV20-1; d_call: -; cdr3_aa: CSAGAGNTIYF; cdr3_nt: TGCAGTGCGGGGGCGGGAAACACCATATATTTT
clone_size: -; j_call: TRBJ2-1; v_call: TRBV5-5; d_call: TRBD2; cdr3_aa: CASSLGSGEGRYNEQFF; cdr3_nt: TGTGCCAGCAGCTTGGGTTCCGGGGAGGGACGCTACAATGAGCAGTTCTTC
clone_size: -; j_call: TRBJ1-2; v_call: TRBV4-1; d_call: -; cdr3_aa: CASSQDGIYGYTF; cdr3_nt: TGCGCCAGCAGCCAAGATGGCATCTATGGCTACACCTTC
clone_size: -; j_call: TRBJ1-1; v_call: TRBV12-3/TRBV12-4; d_call: -; cdr3_aa: CASTGQAREAFF; cdr3_nt: TGTGCCAGCACCGGACAAGCAAGAGAAGCTTTCTTT
clone_size: -; j_call: TRBJ2-5; v_call: TRBV3-1/TRBV3-2; d_call: -; cdr3_aa: CASSQYPEAQYF; cdr3_nt: TGTGCCAGCAGCCAATACCCCGAGGCCCAGTACTTC
clone_size: once; j_call: TRBJ1-1; v_call: TRBV10-2; d_call: -; cdr3_aa: CASSAGDNTEAFF; cdr3_nt: TGCGCCAGCAGTGCGGGGGATAACACTGAAGCTTTCTTT
clone_size: -; j_call: TRBJ1-1; v_call: TRBV16; d_call: TRBD1; cdr3_aa: CASSPDRGSTEAFF; cdr3_nt: TGTGCCAGCAGTCCTGACAGGGGCAGCACTGAAGCTTTCTTT
clone_size: -; j_call: TRBJ2-7; v_call: TRBV19; d_call: TRBD2; cdr3_aa: CASSAELAGGSYEQYF; cdr3_nt: TGTGCCAGTAGTGCCGAACTAGCGGGGGGTTCCTACGAGCAGTACTTC
clone_size: once; j_call: TRBJ2-3; v_call: TRBV7-3; d_call: TRBD1; cdr3_aa: CASSRTGPDTQYF; cdr3_nt: TGTGCCAGCAGCCGGACAGGGCCAGATACGCAGTATTTT
clone_size: -; j_call: TRBJ1-5; v_call: TRBV18; d_call: -; cdr3_aa: CASSPASGVAVQPQHF; cdr3_nt: TGTGCCAGCTCACCGGCATCAGGGGTTGCGGTTCAGCCCCAGCATTTT
clone_size: -; j_call: TRBJ1-2; v_call: TRBV9; d_call: -; cdr3_aa: CASSATLGGGYTF; cdr3_nt: TGTGCCAGCAGCGCCACCCTCGGTGGTGGCTACACCTTC
clone_size: -; j_call: TRBJ1-6; v_call: TRBV11-2; d_call: TRBD1; cdr3_aa: CASSHRDRTSPLHF; cdr3_nt: TGTGCCAGCAGCCACCGGGACAGAACTTCACCCCTCCACTTT
clone_size: -; j_call: TRBJ1-1; v_call: TRBV10-3; d_call: -; cdr3_aa: CAIRGTVNTEAFF; cdr3_nt: TGTGCCATCAGGGGCACCGTGAACACTGAAGCTTTCTTT
clone_size: -; j_call: TRBJ2-6; v_call: TRBV6-2/TRBV6-3; d_call: -; cdr3_aa: CASSSYGLPGAGANVLTF; cdr3_nt: TGTGCCAGCAGTAGTTACGGTTTACCAGGGGCTGGGGCCAACGTCCTGACTTTC
clone_size: -; j_call: TRBJ1-2; v_call: TRBV7-3; d_call: -; cdr3_aa: CASSSGGASNYGYTF; cdr3_nt: TGTGCCAGCAGCTCGGGCGGGGCCTCTAACTATGGCTACACCTTC
clone_size: -; j_call: TRBJ1-5; v_call: TRBV19; d_call: -; cdr3_aa: CASSISGRNEHF; cdr3_nt: TGTGCCAGTAGTATCTCCGGGAGGAATGAGCATTTT
clone_size: -; j_call: TRBJ1-1; v_call: TRBV19; d_call: -; cdr3_aa: CASSMPQGSPGEAFF; cdr3_nt: TGTGCCAGTAGTATGCCCCAGGGTTCACCGGGTGAAGCTTTCTTT
clone_size: -; j_call: TRBJ2-1; v_call: TRBV19; d_call: TRBD2; cdr3_aa: CASSIPSGRNEQFF; cdr3_nt: TGTGCCAGTAGTATACCTAGCGGGAGAAATGAGCAGTTCTTC
clone_size: -; j_call: TRBJ1-5; v_call: TRBV28; d_call: TRBD1; cdr3_aa: CASSLLSGRGQDNQPQHF; cdr3_nt: TGTGCCAGCAGTTTATTGTCTGGTCGGGGACAGGATAATCAGCCCCAGCATTTT